Listed below are T cell receptor beta chains from one sample, sequenced in a study of a mutant IDH1 vaccine in newly diagnosed glioma. No antigen has been identified for these receptors. Libraries were prepared by immunoSEQ multiplex PCR; TCRdb keeps only in-frame clonotypes and omits some of them. This repertoire shows tens of thousands of clones, about 91% found once; its top ten account for about 3.9%. Sequencing was performed on PBMCs, taken from a glioma patient whose treatment included an IDH1 peptide vaccine. The receptors come from a man aged 45-65 years with glioma. CDR3s include the opening cysteine and the closing phenylalanine or tryptophan. A D gene is named only where the DNA matches it firmly. Clone size is stated in some rows and not others, as once, few, many or a class when expanded.

D gene,V gene,J gene,clone size,CDR3 DNA,CDR3 protein
TRBD1,TRBV9,TRBJ1-1,NA,TGTGCCAGCAGCGTATTGGGACAGTCTTTCACTGAAGCTTTCTTT,CASSVLGQSFTEAFF
NA,TRBV2,TRBJ2-2,NA,TGTGCCAGTTCTTACGACTCGAACACCGGGGAGCTGTTTTTT,CASSYDSNTGELFF
TRBD2,TRBV18,TRBJ2-7,NA,TGTGCCAGCTCGCCTCCCGGGACTAGCACGTTGTACGAGCAGTACTTC,CASSPPGTSTLYEQYF
TRBD1,TRBV7-9,TRBJ1-1,NA,TGTGCCAGCAGCTTAGGGGAACAGGGGCAGGACACTGAAGCTTTCTTT,CASSLGEQGQDTEAFF
NA,TRBV20-1,TRBJ1-2,once,TGCAGTGCTTACCACTATGGCTACACCTTC,CSAYHYGYTF
NA,TRBV7-2,TRBJ1-5,NA,TGTGCCAGCAGCCTCACAGGGAACCAGCCCCAGCATTTT,CASSLTGNQPQHF
NA,TRBV29-1,TRBJ1-2,once,TGCAGCGTTGAAGATAGTACCGGGGATGTTTCGGGCTACACCTTC,CSVEDSTGDVSGYTF
NA,TRBV29-1,TRBJ1-1,NA,TGCAGCGGTAGCGGTCAGGGACACACTGAAGCTTTCTTT,CSGSGQGHTEAFF
NA,TRBV5-5,TRBJ2-7,NA,TGTGCCAGCAGCTTCGGCTACGAGCAGTACTTC,CASSFGYEQYF
NA,TRBV6-5,TRBJ2-7,NA,TGTGCCAGCAGTTACGATGGGGGCCTGGACGAGCAGTACTTC,CASSYDGGLDEQYF
NA,TRBV5-5,TRBJ2-5,NA,TGTGCCAGCAGCTTGGCGACCCGGGACCTCCTTTTAAAGACCCAGTACTTC,CASSLATRDLLLKTQYF
NA,TRBV25-1,TRBJ1-5,NA,NA,CASSTSGGNQPQHF
TRBD2,TRBV14,TRBJ2-7,NA,TGTGCCAGCAGCCAATTATTGGCTAGCGGGACGTACGAGCAGTACTTC,CASSQLLASGTYEQYF
TRBD1,TRBV30,TRBJ2-2,NA,TGTGCCTGGAGTCGCGGACAGGTGAACACCGGGGAGCTGTTTTTT,CAWSRGQVNTGELFF
NA,TRBV27,TRBJ1-2,NA,TGTGCCAGCAGTGAATCGCCCAGGGACTATGGCTACACCTTC,CASSESPRDYGYTF
TRBD2,TRBV4-3,TRBJ2-7,NA,TGCGCCAGCAGCCAAGATAGGACTAGCGGCTCCTACGAGCAGTACTTC,CASSQDRTSGSYEQYF
NA,TRBV6-5,TRBJ2-1,once,TGTGCCAGCAGTTACTCTTCCGGGGGTTCCTACAATGAGCAGTTCTTC,CASSYSSGGSYNEQFF
NA,TRBV19,TRBJ1-2,NA,TGTGCCAGTAAGGAGGGCCCAACGTTTAACTATGGCTACACCTTC,CASKEGPTFNYGYTF
TRBD2,TRBV5-1,TRBJ2-7,once,TGCGCCAGCAGCTTGAAGGGAGGGGCGCTCTACGAGCAGTACTTC,CASSLKGGALYEQYF
NA,TRBV4-1,TRBJ2-1,NA,TGCGCCAGCAGCCGACCTAGCAATGAGCAGTTCTTC,CASSRPSNEQFF
NA,TRBV7-6,TRBJ1-3,NA,TGTGCCAGCAGCTTAGGTTTCTTATCGGCGACCATATATTTT,CASSLGFLSATIYF
TRBD1,TRBV10-3,TRBJ1-4,NA,TGTGCCATCAGTGAGATGTGGGACAGGTCCTCTGAAAAACTGTTTTTT,CAISEMWDRSSEKLFF
NA,TRBV5-5,TRBJ1-1,few,TGTGCCAGCAGCAGCCAACCCACAGCCCTAATGAACACTGAAGCTTTCTTT,CASSSQPTALMNTEAFF
TRBD2,TRBV5-1,TRBJ2-3,NA,TGCGCCAGCAGCCCCAACCTACAGGGGACTAGCGGGAGGATTTCAGATACGCAGTATTTT,CASSPNLQGTSGRISDTQYF
TRBD1,TRBV5-1,TRBJ1-4,NA,TGCGCCAGCGGGACAGCAACTAATGAAAAACTGTTTTTT,CASGTATNEKLFF
NA,TRBV28,TRBJ1-3,NA,TGTGCCAGCAATCCCGGAGGGTCTGGAAACACCATATATTTT,CASNPGGSGNTIYF
TRBD2,TRBV5-1,TRBJ2-5,NA,TGCGCCAGCAGCACCGGTGGCGGAGCGGGGGGGCAAGAGACCCAGTACTTC,CASSTGGGAGGQETQYF
NA,TRBV29-1,TRBJ2-1,NA,TGCAGCGCCACACAGGTGACCGACAATGAGCAGTTCTTC,CSATQVTDNEQFF
TRBD1,TRBV15,TRBJ2-7,NA,TGTGCCACCAGCAACGGACAGGGGGCTTACGAGCAGTACTTC,CATSNGQGAYEQYF
NA,TRBV7-2,TRBJ2-7,NA,TGTGCCAGCAGCTTAGGAGGCCTGGTGGAGCAGTACTTC,CASSLGGLVEQYF
NA,TRBV28,TRBJ2-7,NA,TGTGCCAGCAGTCCCCCCAGGGGCGGACAGCACTTC,CASSPPRGGQHF
NA,TRBV25-1,TRBJ2-7,NA,TGTGCTTCGGGGGAACGGACCTACGAGCAGTACTTC,CASGERTYEQYF
NA,TRBV9,TRBJ2-1,NA,TGTGCCAGCAGCGTAGCCCCTTTTAAACTAGGAAGCTCCTACAATGAGCAGTTCTTC,CASSVAPFKLGSSYNEQFF
NA,TRBV5-1,TRBJ1-5,NA,TGCGCCAGCAGCTTGGGGGACTTTGGGGGTAATCAGCCCCAGCATTTT,CASSLGDFGGNQPQHF
TRBD2,TRBV19,TRBJ2-1,NA,TGTGCCAGTAGTTTGGGACTAGCGTTCAATGAGCAGTTCTTC,CASSLGLAFNEQFF
TRBD1,TRBV30,TRBJ2-7,NA,TGTGCCTGGAAGACAGGGGTCCACGAGCAGTACTTC,CAWKTGVHEQYF
NA,TRBV7-8,TRBJ1-5,NA,TGTGCCAGCAGCTTAGGGGACCTAATTAGCAATCAGCCCCAGCATTTT,CASSLGDLISNQPQHF
NA,TRBV27,TRBJ2-3,NA,TGTGCCAGCAGTTTAATGACCTTGGATACGCAGTATTTT,CASSLMTLDTQYF
NA,TRBV6-5,TRBJ2-3,NA,TGTGCCAGCAGTTACCGGGACGGTGCAAATACGCAGTATTTT,CASSYRDGANTQYF
NA,TRBV10-2,TRBJ1-2,NA,TGCGCCAGCAGTGATGGGCGGGACAACTATGGCTACACCTTC,CASSDGRDNYGYTF
TRBD1,TRBV10-2,TRBJ2-7,NA,TGCGCCAGCCTTAACCAGGGGGCCCGATCCTACGAGCAGTACTTC,CASLNQGARSYEQYF
NA,TRBV6-5,TRBJ2-3,NA,TGTGCCAGCAGTTTTAAGGGACCCACAGATACGCAGTATTTT,CASSFKGPTDTQYF